Included here is one T cell receptor (beta chain) sequence, with context. Its antigen remains unidentified. Base qualities are not recorded, but no much larger clone differs from it by a single base. Relative to germline, V is 6 bases shorter and J is 4 bases shorter, with 12 bases between their ends. The CDR3 covers 14 residues, taking in both the cysteine and the phenylalanine. The kept DNA is CDR3 alone, 42 bases in frame from the first base. The germline V gene provides CDR1 MDHEN and CDR2 SYDVKM. Patients with autoimmune disease history or receiving systemic immunosuppression were excluded from the trial. In every dose cohort, peripheral blood was drawn for TCR sequencing at baseline, cycle 4 day 1, and cycle 7 day 1. The samples were drawn from a first-in-human, open-label, multicenter phase I dose-escalation trial of ivuxolimab. Adults with locally advanced or metastatic melanoma, renal cell carcinoma, hepatocellular carcinoma or head and neck squamous cell carcinoma were enrolled in the trial. Before TCR sequencing, CD4+ T cells and CD8+ T cells from peripheral blood were sorted into separate populations.

The sample comes from a study of OX40 agonist ivuxolimab in advanced cancers. Turning to the overall study: Ivuxolimab, which targeted the costimulatory receptor OX40 (CD134), was an agonistic, fully human IgG2 monoclonal antibody. Peripheral TCRbeta sequencing was intended to test whether TCR sequence diversity was altered and clonal T-cell expansion was caused by ivuxolimab. The dose-escalation cohort was approximately 83% male with a mean age of about 60 years, ranging from about 20 to 80. Of the approximately 54 patients in dose escalation, 19 had hepatocellular carcinoma, some 15 had melanoma, 9 had renal cell carcinoma and 9 had head and neck cancer. Intravenous ivuxolimab was administered to patients every 2 weeks at six dose levels: 0.01, 0.1, 0.3, 1.5, 3 and 10 mg/kg. Prior anti-PD-1, anti-PD-L1 or anti-CTLA-4 therapy was permitted, and checkpoint inhibitors had been received by around 40% of dose-escalation patients. Partial responses were achieved by three dose-escalation patients, of whom one had hepatocellular carcinoma and two had cutaneous melanoma. The monotherapy dose-escalation portion (N of about 57 patients) of the phase I ivuxolimab trial is reported in the paper.

The research as a whole found: In the 0.1-3.0 mg/kg groups, partial responders were among the patients with the lowest normalized peripheral clonal expansion, particularly in CD8+ T cells. At doses of 0.1 to 3.0 mg/kg, clonal expansion of both CD4+ and CD8+ blood T cells was observed from baseline to week 6. Which antigens the clonally expanded peripheral T cells were specific for was not determined. Low levels of normalized T-cell clonal expansion were also seen in some nonresponding patients. After ivuxolimab, expanded clones were on average more numerous among CD8+ T cells than among CD4+ T cells.

Genomic DNA was isolated from the sorted cells so that the TCRbeta CDR3 region could be sequenced. The immunoSEQ Assay was used for sequencing of TCRbeta CDR3 regions. TCRdb took this table from immuneACCESS and kept in-frame rearrangements with V and J called. Such tables lack part of the clones; where checked against another copy, unresolved V genes explain under half of the gap, and the rest is unexplained. The sample includes fewer than 45,000 clones, with about 85% observed a single time. Clones ranked in the top ten supply around 2.9% of the sample. The clonotype was recovered from an adult with an advanced solid tumor such as melanoma, head and neck, liver or kidney cancer. The sequencing used CD4+ or CD8+ T cells sorted from blood, collected in a trial of the OX40 agonist ivuxolimab. Recombination joined TRBV28 with TRBJ1-4, with the identity of the D gene unclear. The bases are TGTGCCAGCAGGGAGGGTCGCGATAATGAAAAACTGTTTTTT. It codes for CASREGRDNEKLFF.